Listed below are T cell receptor beta chains from one sample, sequenced in a study of T cells in localized non-small cell lung cancer. Clones were read by immunoSEQ multiplex PCR, and TCRdb kept only the in-frame ones, dropping some. This sample yields fewer than 50,000 clones, of which about nine tenths are seen a single time; 5% to 6% belongs to the top ten. The material sequenced was peripheral blood mononuclear cells, taken before any cancer treatment. Receptors originate from a male donor older than 55 with stage II lung adenocarcinoma. The CDR3 runs from the conserved cysteine through the conserved F or W. A D gene is named only where the DNA matches it firmly. Clone size is shown for a subset of rows, as once, few, many or a class of expanded clone.

NA,TRBJ1-2,NA,TRBV2,TGTGCCAGCAGTGTCATCCGGGACAACTATGGCTACACCTTC,CASSVIRDNYGYTF
TRBD1,TRBJ2-1,NA,TRBV4-1,TGCGCCAGCAGCCGGACACAGGGGAGTACCTCCTACAATGAGCAGTTCTTC,CASSRTQGSTSYNEQFF
TRBD2,TRBJ2-7,NA,TRBV4-2,TGTGCCAGCAGCCAGGTGACTAGCTATACCCTCTACGAGCAGTACTTC,CASSQVTSYTLYEQYF
NA,TRBJ1-4,NA,TRBV4-2,TGTGCCAGCAGCCAAGATAGAGGAGGGTTCAACTCCAACCTAATTAGCCAACTGTTTTTT,CASSQDRGGFNSNLISQLFF
NA,TRBJ2-7,NA,TRBV7-2,TGTGCCAGCACCCCCAGGGGATCCACGAGGGGGTACGAGCAGTACTTC,CASTPRGSTRGYEQYF
NA,TRBJ2-7,NA,TRBV6-6,TGTGCCAGCACGTCGAATAGGGGATTTGGAGAGCAGTACTTC,CASTSNRGFGEQYF
TRBD1,TRBJ1-3,few,TRBV5-6,TGTGCCAGCAGCTCTCAGGGGGCTGGAAACACCATATATTTT,CASSSQGAGNTIYF
NA,TRBJ1-1,NA,TRBV28,TGTGCCAGCAGTTTGTTTAGGGAGGGTCGAGCTTTCTTT,CASSLFREGRAFF
NA,TRBJ1-1,NA,TRBV5-4,TGTGCCAGCAGCTTACCCTCCCTCCAGAACACTGAAGCTTTCTTT,CASSLPSLQNTEAFF
NA,TRBJ1-2,NA,TRBV7-9,TGTGCCAGCAGCTTAAGGCCCGAGGTTTATGGCTACACCTTC,CASSLRPEVYGYTF
NA,TRBJ1-1,NA,TRBV29-1,TGCAGCGTTCGGACCGGGAACGCCGCGGGTACTGAAGCTTTCTTT,CSVRTGNAAGTEAFF
TRBD2,TRBJ2-1,NA,TRBV5-5,TGTGCCAGCAGCCTCCTAGCGGGAGTAGGGAATGAGCAGTTCTTC,CASSLLAGVGNEQFF
TRBD1,TRBJ2-1,NA,TRBV11-3,TGTGCCAGCAGCCGGACAGGGGGTTATGAGCAGTTCTTC,CASSRTGGYEQFF
TRBD2,TRBJ2-1,NA,TRBV6-1,TGTGCCAGCAGTGAAGTGGTACGCGGGAGGGCGTATGAGCAGTTCTTC,CASSEVVRGRAYEQFF
TRBD2,TRBJ2-7,NA,TRBV11-2,TGTGCCAGCAGCTTTTGGGACTATACCCTTTTAACCTACGAGCAGTACTTC,CASSFWDYTLLTYEQYF
NA,TRBJ2-7,NA,TRBV7-2,TGTGCCAGCAGCCCCCCGGGCCTCCCTGGTGGGCAGTACTTC,CASSPPGLPGGQYF
NA,TRBJ2-1,few,TRBV30,TGTGCCTGGAGTAACCCCCCCTACGGGGGCGCGCAGAATGAGCAGTTCTTC,CAWSNPPYGGAQNEQFF
NA,TRBJ2-2,NA,TRBV5-4,TGTGCCAGCAGTGTTTTGGAGAAAAACCCGGCCGGGGAGCTGTTTTTT,CASSVLEKNPAGELFF
NA,TRBJ2-1,NA,TRBV5-1,TGCGCCAGCAGCTTAGGGGCTTCCTCGGATGAGCAGTTCTTC,CASSLGASSDEQFF
NA,TRBJ1-2,NA,TRBV7-2,TGTGCCAGCAGCTTAGTGGCAGGGGCCTATGGCTACACCTTC,CASSLVAGAYGYTF
TRBD1,TRBJ2-1,NA,TRBV11-1,TGTGCCAGCAGCGCAAGGCCGAGACAGGGATACAATGAGCAGTTCTTC,CASSARPRQGYNEQFF
TRBD2,TRBJ2-7,NA,TRBV6-6,TGTGCCACCTCATGGGGGGGCTCCTACGAGCAGTACTTC,CATSWGGSYEQYF
TRBD1,TRBJ2-7,NA,TRBV5-5,TGTGCCAGCAGCCGGACAGGGATCCTCTCCTACGAGCAGTACTTC,CASSRTGILSYEQYF
NA,TRBJ1-5,few,TRBV23-1,TGCGCCAGCAGTCAAGAAAATGGCCCTACAGACCGGCTGGAACAGCCCCAGCATTTT,CASSQENGPTDRLEQPQHF
NA,TRBJ1-1,few,TRBV19,TGTGCCAGTAGTATAACAGGTAGGAACACTGAAGCTTTCTTT,CASSITGRNTEAFF
NA,TRBJ2-6,NA,TRBV2,TGTGCCAGCAGTGGTTTTGGCAGGGGTGTCTCTGGGGCCAACGTCCTGACTTTC,CASSGFGRGVSGANVLTF
NA,TRBJ2-7,NA,TRBV11-2,TGTGCCAGCAGCTTAACGTCGCTCGGCCCCGAGCAGTACTTC,CASSLTSLGPEQYF
TRBD1,TRBJ2-7,NA,TRBV4-3,TGCGCCAGCAGCCAAGATGGGACAGAAAATACCTACGAGCAGTACTTC,CASSQDGTENTYEQYF
NA,TRBJ1-5,NA,TRBV28,TGTGCCAGCAGCCTCGGGATAGGCAATCAGCCCCAGCATTTT,CASSLGIGNQPQHF